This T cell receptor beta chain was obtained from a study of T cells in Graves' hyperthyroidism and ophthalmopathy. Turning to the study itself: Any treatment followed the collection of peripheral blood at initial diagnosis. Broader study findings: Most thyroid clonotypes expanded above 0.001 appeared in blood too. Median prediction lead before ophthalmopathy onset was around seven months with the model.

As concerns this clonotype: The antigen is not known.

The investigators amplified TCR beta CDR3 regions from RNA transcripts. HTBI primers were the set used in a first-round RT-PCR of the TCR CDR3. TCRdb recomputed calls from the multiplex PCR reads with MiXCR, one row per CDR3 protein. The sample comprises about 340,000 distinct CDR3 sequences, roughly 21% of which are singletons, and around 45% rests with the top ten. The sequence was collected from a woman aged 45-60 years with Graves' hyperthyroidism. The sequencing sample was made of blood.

The CDR3 spells CATSDFRGQPQHF. The CDR3 bases are TGTGCCACCAGTGATTTCCGGGGTCAGCCCCAGCATTTT. The chain is built from TRBV24-1 and TRBJ1-5, with D unresolved. The CDR3 spans 13 residues. With 1 base removed from V and 6 bases from J, the gap between germline ends came to 6 bases. The germline V gene has CDR1 KGHDR and CDR2 SFDVKD.